This passage covers 5 T cell receptor beta chains from one sample sequenced in a study of cytomegalovirus exposure and HLA in healthy donors. PCR involved 60 Vbeta and 13 Jbeta primers. The table came from immunoSEQ multiplex PCR; TCRdb's copy has only in-frame clones and leaves some out. The table has over 85,000 clones, approximately 80% seen once. Material for sequencing was PBMCs. The receptors stem from a man aged 35 to 55 in good health and CMV-seronegative.

This clone was counted a few times. The chain has TRBV10-1 and TRBJ1-5; TRBD1 matches at 8 bases. Germline V gene data show CDR1 as WNHNN and CDR2 as SYGVQD (reference sequence). V lost 2 bases, J lost 2 bases, and 2 bases stayed unmatched. This CDR3 has 15 residues. The CDR3 reads CASSEVTGGNQPQHF. The CDR3 nucleotides read TGCGCCAGCAGTGAGGTGACAGGGGGCAATCAGCCCCAGCATTTT.

The chain is built from TRBV6-1 and TRBJ1-1; 8 positions agree with TRBD1. Germline loops: CDR1 MNHNS, CDR2 SASEGT. CDR3 length equals 14 residues. V lost 2 bases and J lost 9; bases outside the gene matches: 8. This CDR3 is CASSETGAGGKAFF. The DNA of the CDR3 is TGTGCCAGCAGTGAAACCGGAGCAGGGGGCAAAGCTTTCTTT.

This rearrangement joins TRBV5-4 to TRBJ2-3; D is ambiguous. This CDR3 has 14 amino acids. Germline CDR1 reads SGHNT; CDR2 reads YYREEE (reference sequence). Trimming removed 2 bases from V and 0 bases from J, with 7 bases in between. CDR3 amino acids: CASSFSTSTDTQYF. CDR3 DNA: TGTGCCAGCAGCTTTTCGACTAGCACAGATACGCAGTATTTT.

The chain is built from TRBV6-5 and TRBJ2-7; a possible D gene is TRBD1 (5 bases). Germline assignment: CDR1 MNHEY and CDR2 SVGAGI. The CDR3 sequence is 15 residues long. V was trimmed by 4 bases and J by 2 bases, leaving 15 bases between them. The CDR3 DNA sequence: TGTGCCAGCAGTTCAGGGAAACAACAAACCTACGAGCAGTACTTC. It is translated as CASSSGKQQTYEQYF.

The genes are TRBV28 and TRBJ1-5; 7 positions match TRBD1. V was pared by 3 bases and J by 2 bases, with 1 base of the junction left unmatched. The CDR3 runs 14 residues. In germline, CDR1 is MDHEN, CDR2 SYDVKM. Here the CDR3 reads CASSFTGGNQPQHF. In DNA form, the CDR3 reads TGTGCCAGCAGTTTTACAGGGGGCAATCAGCCCCAGCATTTT.